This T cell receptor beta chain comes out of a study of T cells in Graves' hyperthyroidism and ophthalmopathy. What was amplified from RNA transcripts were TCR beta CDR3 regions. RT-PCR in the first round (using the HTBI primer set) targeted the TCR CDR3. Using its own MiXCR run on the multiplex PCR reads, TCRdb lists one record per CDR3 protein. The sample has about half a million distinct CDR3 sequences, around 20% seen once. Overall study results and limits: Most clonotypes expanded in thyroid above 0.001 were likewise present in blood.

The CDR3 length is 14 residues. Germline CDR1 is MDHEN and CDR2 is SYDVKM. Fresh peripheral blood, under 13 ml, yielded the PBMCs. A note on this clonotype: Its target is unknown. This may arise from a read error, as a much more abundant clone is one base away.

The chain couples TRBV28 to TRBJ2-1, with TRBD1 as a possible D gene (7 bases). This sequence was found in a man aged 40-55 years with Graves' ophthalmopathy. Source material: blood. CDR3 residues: CASREGASYNGQFF. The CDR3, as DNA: TGTGCCAGCAGGGAGGGGGCGTCCTACAATGGGCAGTTCTTC.